This TCR beta chain was identified during a study of glioma-infiltrating T cells after dendritic cell vaccination. Across the whole study: Glioblastoma patients came from Phase I and II dendritic cell vaccination trials.

A note on this clone: Its antigen is not known.

No glioblastoma patient carried an isocitrate dehydrogenase mutation. The primer mix had 60 V beta and 13 J beta primers. This table comes from immunoSEQ multiplex PCR, and its TCRdb copy is limited to in-frame clones, with some not included. The sample includes about 73,000 clones, 82% of them seen just once. General observations from the study: Patients with more pretreatment TILs had longer time to progression and survival.

CDR1 and CDR2 from the germline V gene are MNHEY and SVGAGI. V lost 2 bases to trimming and J lost 5 bases; unmatched junction nucleotides: 0. The CDR3 spans 14 residues. The V and J genes are TRBV6-5 and TRBJ1-6; 7 bases are a match to TRBD1. The input for sequencing was blood, taken before dendritic cell vaccination. The sequence was obtained from a human donor with glioblastoma. CDR3 loop: CASSYGTDNSPLHF. The CDR3 DNA sequence: TGTGCCAGCAGTTACGGGACAGATAATTCACCCCTCCACTTT.